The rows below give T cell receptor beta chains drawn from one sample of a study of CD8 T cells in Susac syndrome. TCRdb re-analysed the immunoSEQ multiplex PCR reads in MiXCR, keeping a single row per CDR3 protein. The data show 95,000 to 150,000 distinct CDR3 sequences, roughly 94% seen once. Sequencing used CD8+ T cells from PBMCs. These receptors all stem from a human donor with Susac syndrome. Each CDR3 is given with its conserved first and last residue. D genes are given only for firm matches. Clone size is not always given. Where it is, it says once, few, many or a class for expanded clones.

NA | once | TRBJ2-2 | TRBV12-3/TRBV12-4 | CASQRANGELFF | TGTGCCAGCCAACGGGCTAACGGGGAGCTGTTTTTT
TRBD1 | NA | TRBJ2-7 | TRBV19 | CASTLTGTGNEQYF | TGTGCCAGTACCTTGACCGGGACAGGTAACGAGCAGTACTTC
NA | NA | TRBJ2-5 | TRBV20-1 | CSASAYTRAETQYF | TGCAGTGCTAGTGCCTACACGAGGGCAGAGACCCAGTACTTC
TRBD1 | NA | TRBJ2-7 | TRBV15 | CATSRDPGQHHEQYF | TGTGCCACCAGCAGAGACCCGGGACAGCACCACGAGCAGTACTTC
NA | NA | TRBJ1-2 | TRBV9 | CASSVGYETGYGYTF | TGTGCCAGCAGCGTAGGTTACGAGACAGGCTATGGCTACACCTTC
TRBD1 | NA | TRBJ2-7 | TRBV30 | CAWTGQGGGEQYF | TGTGCCTGGACCGGACAGGGGGGTGGCGAGCAGTACTTC
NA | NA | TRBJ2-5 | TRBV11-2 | CASSPDGSPETQYF | TGTGCCAGCAGCCCCGACGGTTCCCCAGAGACCCAGTACTTC
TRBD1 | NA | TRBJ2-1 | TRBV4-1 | CASSHIGTGGLNEQFF | TGCGCCAGCAGCCATATCGGGACAGGGGGATTAAATGAGCAGTTCTTC
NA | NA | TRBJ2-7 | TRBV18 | CASSPVGQSYEQYF | TGTGCCAGCTCACCAGTTGGACAAAGCTACGAGCAGTACTTC
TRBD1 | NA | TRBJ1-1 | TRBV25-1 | CASSDGRGIDTEAFF | TGTGCCAGCAGTGACGGCAGGGGGATTGACACTGAAGCTTTCTTT
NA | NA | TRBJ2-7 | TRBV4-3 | CASSQDRVRYEQYF | TGCGCCAGCAGCCAAGATCGGGTCCGCTACGAGCAGTACTTC
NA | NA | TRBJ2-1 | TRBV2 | CASSDARDNEQFF | TGTGCCAGCAGTGACGCCAGGGACAATGAGCAGTTCTTC
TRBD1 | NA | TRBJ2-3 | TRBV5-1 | CASSGAGTGTSTDTQYF | TGCGCCAGCAGCGGCGCCGGGACAGGGACTAGCACAGATACGCAGTATTTT
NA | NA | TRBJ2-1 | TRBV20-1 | CSAIGGRHNEQFF | TGCAGTGCTATCGGGGGGCGTCACAATGAGCAGTTCTTC
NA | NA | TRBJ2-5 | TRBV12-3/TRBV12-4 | CASSDTVYQETQYF | TGTGCCAGCAGTGATACGGTATACCAAGAGACCCAGTACTTC
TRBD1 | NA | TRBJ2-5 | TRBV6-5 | CASSYSTGNLETQYF | TGTGCCAGCAGTTACTCGACAGGGAATCTAGAGACCCAGTACTTC